The clone carrying this TCR beta chain is classed as medium-sized. What it binds is unknown. The record originates from a study of spatial heterogeneity in lung cancer. Whole-study results and caveats: Tumoral mutation counts were tracked by counts of expanded intratumoral alpha and beta TCRs.

Time point denoted: sample taken at primary tumor resection. Via MiXCR, TCRdb re-called the 5' RACE reads, giving one row per CDR3 protein. The repertoire includes around 3,000 distinct CDR3 sequences, approximately 10% of them detected once, and under 8.5% sits in the top ten. The germline V and J ends were trimmed by 8 bases and 4 bases, with 14 bases remaining between them. This CDR3 spans 12 amino acids. Germline lookup yields CDR1 SQVTM and CDR2 ANQGSEA. This clonotype originated in a female donor with early-stage non-small cell lung cancer. The chain uses TRBV29-1 and TRBJ2-5; possible D gene TRBD1, 7 bases. Here the sequenced sample was lung tumor tissue, taken at surgery. CDR3 residues: CSTGARGETQYF. The CDR3 coding sequence is TGCAGCACAGGGGCGCGGGGAGAGACCCAGTACTTC.